These 24 T cell receptor beta chains originate from one sample sequenced in a study of blood T cell repertoires in COVID-19. Clones were read by immunoSEQ multiplex PCR, and TCRdb kept only the in-frame ones, dropping some. In the table there are about 310,000 clones, roughly 88% of which are singletons. Sequenced material: peripheral blood. Receptor source: a woman aged 25 to 39 with COVID-19, enrolled during active disease.

The V and J genes are TRBV5-8 and TRBJ2-1; D unclear. V was shortened by 0 bases and J by 9 bases, with 16 bases between the two germline ends. Germline lookup yields CDR1 SGHTS and CDR2 YDEGEE. CDR3 length: 15 amino acids. The CDR3 spells CASSLASGDHSEQFF. CDR3 bases: TGTGCCAGCAGCTTGGCTTCAGGCGACCACAGTGAGCAGTTCTTC.

The V call is TRBV28, the J call TRBJ2-7, with D perhaps matching TRBD2 (5 bases). CDR3 length equals 15 residues. V lost 3 bases and J lost 5, with 17 bases in between. Germline CDR1 reads MDHEN; CDR2 reads SYDVKM. The CDR3 bases are TGTGCCAGCAGTTTGAGAGGGAGTGAGGTAGACGAGCAGTACTTC. Translating it yields CASSLRGSEVDEQYF.

The chain carries TRBV3-1 (or the pseudogene TRBV3-2) and TRBJ2-2; the match to TRBD2 covers 7 bases. The V gene end was trimmed by 4 bases and the J gene end by 4 bases; junction bases not matched to a gene: 3. Germline V CDR1 and CDR2: LGHDT, YNNKEL (reference sequence). The CDR3 is made up of 14 amino acids. CDR3 DNA: TGTGCCAGCAGCCGGGACTACGTCACCGGGGAGCTGTTTTTT. This gives the protein CASSRDYVTGELFF.

The J gene is TRBJ2-7, the V gene TRBV6-1, with TRBD2 identical over 12 bases. Trimming cost V 2 bases and J 2 bases; bases outside gene matches: 7. This CDR3 contains 17 residues. From germline, CDR1 is MNHNS and CDR2 SASEGT. The DNA for the CDR3 is TGTGCCAGCAGTGAAATGACTAGCGGGAGTTTCCCCTACGAGCAGTACTTC. Translated: CASSEMTSGSFPYEQYF.

This rearrangement joins TRBV5-4 to TRBJ2-1; 12 bases align to TRBD2. J was trimmed by 5 bases and V by 4 bases; bases with no gene match: 7. Germline CDR1 SGHNT, CDR2 YYREEE (reference sequence). CDR3 length: 16 residues. For the CDR3, the DNA is TGTGCCAGCAGCCCCAGACTAGCGGGAGTCCACAATGAGCAGTTCTTC. Residues: CASSPRLAGVHNEQFF.

This clone was counted a few times. This chain connects TRBV28 to TRBJ1-2, with D unclear. The CDR3 runs to 14 residues. Trimming took 0 bases from V and 0 from J, leaving 5 bases between them. Germline V CDR1 and CDR2: MDHEN, SYDVKM. As DNA, the CDR3 is TGTGCCAGCAGTTTATGGGGCTCTAACTATGGCTACACCTTC. Protein product: CASSLWGSNYGYTF.

V is TRBV28 and J is TRBJ1-2; 7 bases match TRBD1. This CDR3 has 14 residues. CDR1 MDHEN and CDR2 SYDVKM come from the germline V gene. The V gene end was trimmed by 2 bases and the J gene end by 3 bases; junction bases not matched to a gene: 3. The CDR3 loop is CASSLTGADYGYTF. DNA for the CDR3: TGTGCCAGCAGTTTAACAGGGGCGGACTATGGCTACACCTTC.

The chain recombines TRBV6-5 with TRBJ1-1; 7 nucleotides match TRBD1. Per germline, CDR1 MNHEY and CDR2 SVGAGI. The CDR3 consists of 13 residues. J was trimmed by 3 bases and V by 8 bases; bases with no gene match: 6. In DNA, the CDR3 is TGTGCCAGCGAGACAGGGTTGGACACTGAAGCTTTCTTT. Amino acid sequence: CASETGLDTEAFF.

To note about this clone: Other DNA sequences from this sample encode an identical CDR3 as well. This chain links TRBV3-1 (or the pseudogene TRBV3-2) with TRBJ2-5, with D tentatively TRBD2 (5 bases). V was clipped by 4 bases and J by 2 bases, with 11 bases between them. This CDR3 is 14 amino acids long. The V gene's germline CDR1 is LGHDT and CDR2 YNNKEL (reference sequence). The CDR3 region is CASSLGLGQETQYF. The CDR3 DNA follows: TGTGCCAGCAGCCTCGGACTTGGACAAGAGACCCAGTACTTC.

To note about this clone: At one end the junction does not follow the germline gene, possibly because of a read error. This rearrangement joins TRBV7-8 to TRBJ2-7; TRBD2 aligns across 11 bases. The CDR3 consists of 19 residues. Germline CDR1 reads SGHVS; CDR2 reads FQNEAQ. The DNA for the CDR3 is TGTGCCAGCAGCTTATCGCTGGAGGGACATCCTTTTAGCGGGAGGGCCATCCTCTTC. Its protein is CASSLSLEGHPFSGRAILF.

This chain connects TRBV5-4 to TRBJ2-1; a possible D gene is TRBD2 (7 bases). Germline CDR1 reads SGHNT; CDR2 reads YYREEE (reference sequence). The CDR3 loop spans 16 amino acids. Trimming took 3 bases from V and 1 from J, leaving 14 bases between them. CDR3 amino acids: CASSSKGGESYNEQFF. The DNA of the CDR3 is TGTGCCAGCAGCTCCAAGGGGGGGGAGTCCTACAATGAGCAGTTCTTC.

The chain links TRBV3-1 (or the pseudogene TRBV3-2) to TRBJ1-1, with a weak D call TRBD1 (5 bases). This CDR3 is 16 amino acids long. Trimming removed 1 base from V and 4 bases from J, with 16 bases in between. Germline loops: CDR1 LGHDT, CDR2 YNNKEL (reference sequence). For the CDR3, the DNA is TGTGCCAGCAGCCAAGTTGACGGGGGGAAGGGCACTGAAGCTTTCTTT. The encoded protein is CASSQVDGGKGTEAFF.

The chain employs TRBV5-1 and TRBJ2-3, with D perhaps TRBD2 (6 bases). The CDR3 is 16 amino acids. V lost 1 base and J 1 base, leaving 13 bases between the germline ends. Germline V gene data show CDR1 as SGHRS and CDR2 as YFSETQ. The CDR3 spells CASSLPGGKGTDTQYF. CDR3 DNA: TGCGCCAGCAGCTTGCCCGGAGGGAAAGGCACAGATACGCAGTATTTT.

The gene calls are TRBV28 and TRBJ1-1, with TRBD1 identical over 7 bases. CDR1 is MDHEN, CDR2 SYDVKM, per germline. The length of the CDR3 is 15 residues. With V trimmed by 3 bases and J by 1 base, 5 bases remained unmatched. CDR3 nucleotides: TGTGCCAGCAGTTTTCTGACAGGGACGAACACTGAAGCTTTCTTT. Translated: CASSFLTGTNTEAFF.

This clone was recorded only once. The chain recombines TRBV19 with TRBJ1-5; D not certain. Trimming removed 3 bases from V and 1 base from J, with 13 bases in between. Germline CDR1 and CDR2: LNHDA and SQIVND (reference sequence). The CDR3 sequence is 16 residues long. CDR3 amino acids: CASSISGGESNQPQHF. Here the CDR3 DNA reads TGTGCCAGTAGTATCTCCGGTGGGGAGAGCAATCAGCCCCAGCATTTT.

A word on this clone: The sample contains more than one DNA sequence encoding this CDR3. The J gene is TRBJ2-1, the V gene TRBV18; 12 bases are shared with TRBD2. The V gene end was trimmed by 2 bases and the J gene end by 7 bases; junction bases not matched to a gene: 3. Per the germline V gene, CDR1 is KGHSH and CDR2 is LQKENI. This CDR3 is built from 15 residues. In DNA, the CDR3 is TGTGCCAGCTCACCAGGGCTAGCGGGAGGGAATGAGCAGTTCTTC. Its protein is CASSPGLAGGNEQFF.

This clone has a single count. The chain combines TRBV11-2 with TRBJ2-2; 7 positions match TRBD1. The germline CDR1 and CDR2 sequences are SGHAT and FQNNGV. V gave up 5 bases and J gave up 0 bases; unmatched junction bases: 6. The CDR3 sequence is 16 residues long. The CDR3 protein is CASSRGQPSNTGELFF. CDR3 nucleotides: TGTGCCAGCAGCAGGGGACAGCCTTCGAACACCGGGGAGCTGTTTTTT. The entire variable domain, with the rest obtained from reference TRBV11-2 and TRBJ2-2, is as follows: EAGVAQSPRYKIIEKRQSVAFWCNPISGHATLYWYQQILGQGPKLLIQFQNNGVVDDSQLPKDRFSAERLKGVDSTLKIQPAKLEDSAVYLCASSRGQPSNTGELFFGEGSRLTVL.

This clone is a singleton in its sample. This chain's CDR3 is CASSRTDSQGTEAFF. DNA for the CDR3: TGTGCCAGCAGCCGCACGGACAGCCAGGGTACTGAAGCTTTCTTT. The chain is built from TRBV5-4 and TRBJ1-1, with TRBD1 as a possible D gene (6 bases). The CDR3 is 15 amino acids. The V gene lost 4 bases and the J gene lost 5 bases, with 18 bases spanning the gap. Germline CDR1 reads SGHNT; CDR2 reads YYREEE (reference sequence). Full variable domain (remainder filled in from reference TRBV5-4 and TRBJ1-1): ETGVTQSPTHLIKTRGQQVTLRCSSQSGHNTVSWYQQALGQGPQFIFQYYREEENGRGNFPPRFSGLQFPNYSSELNVNALELDDSALYLCASSRTDSQGTEAFFGQGTRLTVV.

This chain links TRBV11-2 with TRBJ2-1; 7 bases align to TRBD2. The V gene end was trimmed by 3 bases and the J gene end by 9 bases; junction bases not matched to a gene: 11. The CDR3 consists of 15 residues. Looked up from germline, CDR1 is SGHAT and CDR2 is FQNNGV. CDR3 in amino acids: CASSFEGGREGEQFF. DNA of the CDR3: TGTGCCAGCAGCTTTGAAGGCGGGAGAGAGGGTGAGCAGTTCTTC.

The chain's CDR3 is CASDRFNYGYTF. DNA of the CDR3: TGTGCCAGCGACAGGTTTAACTATGGCTACACCTTC. The genes are TRBV19 and TRBJ1-2; tentatively, D is TRBD1 (6 bases). The length of the CDR3 is 12 residues. V was cut by 9 bases and J by 1 base, with 9 bases left in between. The germline CDR1 and CDR2 sequences are LNHDA and SQIVND (reference sequence).

The chain links TRBV10-1 to TRBJ1-1, with D hard to call. Trimming took 4 bases from V and 5 from J, leaving 5 bases between them. The CDR3 runs to 11 residues. Germline values: CDR1 WNHNN, CDR2 SYGVQD (reference sequence). The CDR3 DNA reads TGCGCCAGCAGTGCGGGGACTGAAGCTTTCTTT. This gives the protein CASSAGTEAFF.

This clone occurred a few times. V and J are TRBV7-2 and TRBJ1-5; 7 nucleotides align to TRBD1. Germline V CDR1 and CDR2: SGHTA, FQGNSA. Germline trimming cut 4 bases from V and 6 bases from J; bases unmatched to any gene: 3. The CDR3 extends over 13 amino acids. This CDR3 reads CASSSTGFQPQHF. The CDR3 region has the DNA TGTGCCAGCAGCTCGACAGGGTTTCAGCCCCAGCATTTT.

The rearrangement uses TRBV7-2 and TRBJ1-1; 8 bases align to TRBD1. Trimming took 5 bases from V and 2 from J; bases not matched to a gene: 1. Germline lookup yields CDR1 SGHTA and CDR2 FQGNSA. There are 13 residues in the CDR3. This chain's CDR3 is CASSGQGNTEAFF. DNA for the CDR3: TGTGCCAGCAGCGGACAGGGAAACACTGAAGCTTTCTTT.

The J gene is TRBJ2-1, the V gene TRBV29-1; 8 bases match TRBD2. The CDR3 is 17 amino acids. Trimming took 7 bases from V and 4 from J; bases not matched to a gene: 18. Per germline, CDR1 SQVTM and CDR2 ANQGSEA. CDR3 sequence reads: CSAGTSGLGRAYNEQFF. Written as DNA, the CDR3 is TGCAGCGCCGGGACTAGTGGTTTGGGAAGAGCATACAATGAGCAGTTCTTC.